The 18 T cell receptor beta chains below come from one sample, sequenced in a study of blood T cell repertoires in COVID-19 (TCRdb year 2020). Receptors were amplified or captured by the immunoSEQ multiplex PCR assay. The table comes from immuneACCESS by way of TCRdb, which keeps in-frame sequences with V and J called. Part of the clones is missing from these tables; in studies checked, under half for an unresolved V gene and the rest for unknown reasons. In all, the sample holds over 150,000 clones, and approximately 82% of those were seen once. Under 15% of the sample is taken by the ten largest. The sample taken for sequencing was peripheral blood. The receptors here all came from a human donor in a cohort sampled during active COVID-19.

The V and J genes are TRBV29-1 and TRBJ1-2, with D unresolved. Trimming pared 3 bases from V and 6 bases from J, leaving 14 bases between. CDR1 is SQVTM and CDR2 is ANQGSEA in the germline V gene. This CDR3 spans 13 amino acids. The DNA of the CDR3 is TGCAGCGTTGACTACGGGGAGCTAGATGGCTACACCTTC. Residues: CSVDYGELDGYTF.

The chain carries TRBV28 and TRBJ2-7; 7 nucleotides align to TRBD2. V lost 3 bases, J lost 3 bases, and 11 bases stayed unmatched. Germline lookup yields CDR1 MDHEN and CDR2 SYDVKM. CDR3 length: 16 amino acids. The DNA of the CDR3 is TGTGCCAGCAGTTTTTCTCTAGCGGAGTTCCGCTACGAGCAGTACTTC. Translated: CASSFSLAEFRYEQYF.

The V gene is TRBV9, the J gene TRBJ2-7; 8 bases are shared with TRBD2. CDR1 is SGDLS, CDR2 YYNGEE, per germline. The CDR3 is 15 residues long. The J segment lost 0 bases and the V segment lost 4 bases, leaving 6 bases of the junction unmatched. The DNA of the CDR3 is TGTGCCAGCAGCCCCCGCGGGACTAGCTCCTACGAGCAGTACTTC. The encoded protein is CASSPRGTSSYEQYF.

In DNA, the CDR3 is TGTGCCAGCAGTGTTGGCCGGGGCTACGAGCAGTACTTC. As protein: CASSVGRGYEQYF. V is TRBV6-2 or TRBV6-3 and J is TRBJ2-7; maybe TRBD2 (5 bases). This CDR3 is 13 amino acids long. The V end lost 5 bases, the J end lost 3 bases, and 11 bases lay between the germline ends. Germline lookup yields CDR1 MNHEY and CDR2 SVGEGT.

The genes are TRBV5-4 and TRBJ2-6; D not certain. V dropped 0 bases and J dropped 0 bases, with 7 bases sitting between them. CDR1 and CDR2 (germline): SGHNT, YYREEE (reference sequence). The CDR3 contains 16 residues. In nucleotides, the CDR3 is TGTGCCAGCAGCTTGGGACACCTCTCTGGGGCCAACGTCCTGACTTTC. It encodes CASSLGHLSGANVLTF.

This clone was recorded many times. The J gene is TRBJ2-2, the V gene TRBV2; no clear D. This CDR3 has 14 residues. With 3 bases removed from V and 2 bases from J, the gap between germline ends came to 7 bases. Germline values: CDR1 SNHLY, CDR2 FYNNEI. The CDR3 nucleotides read TGTGCCAGCAGTGAGTGGGCAAACACCGGGGAGCTGTTTTTT. It codes for CASSEWANTGELFF.

The chain couples TRBV5-6 to TRBJ2-1; TRBD1 aligns across 10 bases. This CDR3 has 19 amino acids. The V and J ends lost 4 bases and 3 bases, in that order; junction bases with no gene match: 16. CDR1 and CDR2 from the germline V gene are SGHDT and YYEEEE. DNA for the CDR3: TGTGCCAGCAGCATACCGGGACAGGGGCCCAATACCATCTACAATGAGCAGTTCTTC. Its translation is CASSIPGQGPNTIYNEQFF.

The chain recombines TRBV10-1 with TRBJ1-1, with a possible D match to TRBD1 (5 bases). This CDR3 is 12 amino acids long. The V end was cut by 0 bases, the J end by 10 bases, with 9 bases between. Per the germline V gene, CDR1 is WNHNN and CDR2 is SYGVQD (reference sequence). CDR3 in DNA: TGCGCCAGCAGTGAGTCAGGAAGGGGAGCTTTCTTT. Translating it yields CASSESGRGAFF.

The sample holds one count of this clone. The chain carries TRBV7-9 and TRBJ2-1; D is possibly TRBD2 (5 bases). The CDR3 is 14 amino acids. Germline V gene sequence: CDR1 SEHNR, CDR2 FQNEAQ (reference sequence). Trimming removed 5 bases from V and 4 bases from J, with 12 bases in between. The DNA of the CDR3 is TGTGCCAGCAGCCGGGAAACAAAGTACAATGAGCAGTTCTTC. Translated: CASSRETKYNEQFF. Looking up the rest from reference TRBV7-9 and TRBJ2-1 gives the full variable domain: DTGVSQNPRHKITKRGQNVTFRCDPISEHNRLYWYRQTLGQGPEFLTYFQNEAQLEKSRLLSDRFSAERPKGSFSTLEIQRTEQGDSAMYLCASSRETKYNEQFFGPGTRLTVL.

The chain uses TRBV10-3 and TRBJ2-7; TRBD1 matches 10 bases. Germline values: CDR1 ENHRY, CDR2 SYGVKD. CDR3 length: 15 residues. J was trimmed by 1 base and V by 7 bases; bases with no gene match: 7. The DNA for the CDR3 is TGTGCCATCACCTCGGGACAGGGGACTTCCTACGAGCAGTACTTC. Its protein is CAITSGQGTSYEQYF.

This sequence joins TRBV7-2 and TRBJ2-3, with TRBD1 matching 12 bases. This CDR3 contains 15 residues. Germline CDR1 is SGHTA and CDR2 is FQGNSA. J lost 4 bases, V lost 5 bases, and 4 bases had no gene match. CDR3: CASSPGQGAADTQYF. The CDR3 coding sequence is TGTGCCAGCAGCCCGGGACAGGGGGCCGCAGATACGCAGTATTTT.

The V gene is TRBV5-4, the J gene TRBJ2-3; TRBD2 aligns across 12 bases. With V trimmed by 4 bases and J by 4 bases, 4 bases remained unmatched. The CDR3 consists of 15 residues. Germline V gives CDR1 SGHNT, CDR2 YYREEE (reference sequence). The DNA of the CDR3 is TGTGCCAGCAGCCGGACTAGCGGGAATGCAGATACGCAGTATTTT. Translated, it gives CASSRTSGNADTQYF.

V and J are TRBV5-1 and TRBJ2-1; 7 positions match TRBD1. Per the germline V gene, CDR1 is SGHRS and CDR2 is YFSETQ. The trim removed 0 bases at V and 3 bases at J, leaving 6 bases unmatched. The CDR3 is 16 residues long. As DNA, the CDR3 is TGCGCCAGCAGCTTGGCCTACAGGGGCAGCTACAATGAGCAGTTCTTC. It translates to CASSLAYRGSYNEQFF.

This chain uses TRBV7-9 with TRBJ2-7; 8 bases are a match to TRBD1. CDR1 is SEHNR, CDR2 FQNEAQ, per germline (reference sequence). This CDR3 comprises 15 residues. Unmatched junction bases numbered 7, after V lost 0 bases and J lost 6 bases. The CDR3 DNA reads TGTGCCAGCAGCTTAGCGAGGCAGGGGGCTGGCGAGCAGTACTTC. Protein sequence: CASSLARQGAGEQYF.

The chain recombines TRBV4-1 with TRBJ2-5; a possible D gene is TRBD1 (5 bases). Germline CDR1 reads MGHRA; CDR2 reads YSYEKL. The CDR3 spans 14 residues. V lost 2 bases to trimming and J lost 5 bases, with 12 bases between them. CDR3 loop: CASSQMGLVETQYF. As DNA, the CDR3 is TGCGCCAGCAGCCAAATGGGGCTAGTGGAGACCCAGTACTTC.

The chain has TRBV30 and TRBJ2-1; 11 nucleotides agree with TRBD2. Germline lookup yields CDR1 GTSNPN and CDR2 SVGIG (reference sequence). V lost 3 bases and J lost 4; bases outside the gene matches: 8. The CDR3 contains 16 residues. Here the CDR3 DNA reads TGTGCCTGGAGGAAGACTAGCGGGGACCTATACAATGAGCAGTTCTTC. It codes for CAWRKTSGDLYNEQFF.

This chain links TRBV14 with TRBJ2-7; no clear D gene. Deletions cut 2 bases from V and 3 bases from J, with 8 bases between. The germline V gene encodes CDR1 SGHDN and CDR2 FVKESK. The CDR3 consists of 13 residues. The CDR3 coding sequence is TGTGCCAGCAGCCAAATTCCCGGCTACGAGCAGTACTTC. Its translation: CASSQIPGYEQYF.

The chain links TRBV9 to TRBJ2-2, with no clear D. The V gene's germline CDR1 is SGDLS and CDR2 YYNGEE. This CDR3 has 16 amino acids. Trimming removed 3 bases at V and 0 bases at J, with 12 bases between. The CDR3 sequence: CASSAFVTSNTGELFF. Here the CDR3 DNA reads TGTGCCAGCAGCGCCTTTGTGACATCGAACACCGGGGAGCTGTTTTTT. Supplemented by reference TRBV9 and TRBJ2-2, the full variable domain reads DSGVTQTPKHLITATGQRVTLRCSPRSGDLSVYWYQQSLDQGLQFLIQYYNGEERAKGNILERFSAQQFPDLHSELNLSSLELGDSALYFCASSAFVTSNTGELFFGEGSRLTVL.